This T cell receptor beta chain emerged from a study of Graves' ophthalmopathy and Graves' hyperthyroidism. The CDR3 is 16 amino acids. The V and J ends lost 1 base and 1 base respectively, with 11 bases between them. Germline values: CDR1 LNHDA, CDR2 SQIVND (reference sequence). CDR3 regions of TCR beta were amplified from RNA transcripts. Second-round multiplex PCR came after first-round RT-PCR with HTBI primers. Using its own MiXCR run on the multiplex PCR reads, TCRdb lists one record per CDR3 protein. The sample carries approximately 640,000 distinct CDR3 sequences, about two fifths recorded once.

The clonotype comes from an adult man with Graves' ophthalmopathy. Sequenced sample: peripheral blood. This chain links TRBV19 with TRBJ1-5; D not certain. This CDR3 reads CASSIGLAGSNQPQHF. CDR3 bases: TGTGCCAGTAGTATAGGACTAGCGGGAAGCAATCAGCCCCAGCATTTT.